Listed below are T cell receptor beta chains from one sample, sequenced in a study of type 1 regulatory T cells. These receptors' targets are unknown. One entry per CDR3 protein results from TCRdb running MiXCR on the reads. The repertoire includes tens of thousands of distinct CDR3 sequences, less than 25% of them detected once, and under 8.5% sits in the top ten. The sample was cultured type 1 regulatory T (Tr1) cells, either the whole culture or a sorted fraction (not recorded which). The source of these receptors is a human donor in good health. Each CDR3 is given with its conserved first and last residue. D genes are given only for firm matches. The listing skips clone size in some rows; elsewhere it reads once, few, many or a size class.

>few|14|TRBV19|TRBJ2-7|.
CASSVVWESYEQYF
TGTGCCAGTAGTGTGGTTTGGGAATCCTACGAGCAGTACTTC
>.|15|TRBV5-6|TRBJ1-2|.
CASSLVRPTNYGYTF
TGTGCCAGCAGCTTGGTCCGACCAACTAACTATGGCTACACCTTC
>few|14|TRBV12-3/TRBV12-4|TRBJ1-5|.
CASSLGQGGQPQHF
TGTGCCAGCAGTTTAGGGCAGGGCGGTCAGCCCCAGCATTTT
>many|14|TRBV20-1|TRBJ1-4|.
CSARRAGANEKLFF
TGCAGTGCTAGAAGGGCGGGGGCAAATGAAAAACTGTTTTTT
>few|14|TRBV12-3/TRBV12-4|TRBJ2-7|.
CASSPRQVWHEQYF
TGTGCCAGCAGCCCCCGACAGGTTTGGCACGAGCAGTACTTC
>few|14|TRBV20-1|TRBJ2-3|.
CSARVRGGADTQYF
TGCAGTGCTAGAGTCAGGGGTGGGGCAGATACGCAGTATTTT
>.|16|TRBV4-2|TRBJ2-3|TRBD1
CASSQGTGAFTDTQYF
TGTGCCAGCAGCCAGGGGACAGGAGCCTTCACAGATACGCAGTATTTT
>.|15|TRBV29-1|TRBJ2-1|TRBD1
CSVPQGAGSYNEQFF
TGCAGCGTTCCCCAGGGGGCCGGCTCCTACAATGAGCAGTTCTTC
>.|14|TRBV5-5|TRBJ2-7|TRBD1
CASTDYRGSYEQYF
TGTGCCAGCACCGACTACAGGGGATCCTACGAGCAGTACTTC
>few|12|TRBV7-2|TRBJ2-3|TRBD2
CASSSSGDTQYF
TGTGCCAGCAGCTCTAGCGGAGATACGCAGTATTTT
>.|14|TRBV7-2|TRBJ1-5|TRBD1
CASSSGTGYQPQHF
TGTGCCAGCAGCTCCGGGACAGGATATCAGCCCCAGCATTTT
>.|12|TRBV30|TRBJ1-1|.
CAWPTVNTEAFF
TGTGCCTGGCCTACGGTGAACACTGAAGCTTTCTTT
>few|13|TRBV7-2|TRBJ2-2|.
CASSLMTSGELFF
TGTGCCAGCAGCTTGATGACGAGCGGGGAGCTGTTTTTT
>many|15|TRBV5-1|TRBJ1-1|TRBD1
CASSTLGQRGTEAFF
TGCGCCAGCAGCACCCTGGGACAGAGAGGCACTGAAGCTTTCTTT
>many|16|TRBV10-3|TRBJ2-2|TRBD2
CAISGVAGGMTGELFF
TGTGCCATCAGTGGAGTAGCGGGAGGAATGACCGGGGAGCTGTTTTTT
>few|16|TRBV4-3|TRBJ1-2|.
CASSQDGNSVNYGYTF
TGCGCCAGCAGCCAAGATGGGAACAGCGTTAACTATGGCTACACCTTC
>.|16|TRBV6-5|TRBJ1-4|.
CASSRRQPATNEKLFF
TGTGCCAGCAGTCGCCGACAGCCTGCAACTAATGAAAAACTGTTTTTT
>few|14|TRBV6-5|TRBJ1-5|.
CASRTTEYSQPQHF
TGTGCCAGCAGGACTACAGAGTATAGTCAGCCCCAGCATTTT
>few|11|TRBV20-1|TRBJ1-2|.
CSASNSYGYTF
TGCAGTGCGAGCAACAGCTATGGCTACACCTTC
>few|11|TRBV12-3/TRBV12-4|TRBJ1-4|.
CASSLNEKLFF
TGTGCCAGCAGTTTAAACGAAAAACTGTTTTTT
>.|13|TRBV7-9|TRBJ2-1|.
CASSFGGSPEQFF
TGTGCCAGCAGCTTCGGGGGCTCCCCAGAGCAGTTCTTC
>few|11|TRBV29-1|TRBJ2-2|.
CSVQVSGELFF
TGCAGCGTTCAAGTTTCCGGGGAGCTGTTTTTT
>.|16|TRBV20-1|TRBJ2-7|TRBD1
CSASPLGQGRTYEQYF
TGCAGTGCTAGTCCCTTAGGACAGGGAAGAACCTACGAGCAGTACTTC
>.|14|TRBV7-2|TRBJ2-1|.
CASSLVVGYNEQFF
TGTGCCAGCAGCTTGGTGGTGGGGTACAATGAGCAGTTCTTC
>medium-sized|12|TRBV6-5|TRBJ2-3|.
CASSSQSDTQYF
TGTGCCAGCAGTTCCCAGTCAGATACGCAGTATTTT
>few|15|TRBV20-1|TRBJ2-1|TRBD2
CSAIGGLAGYNEQFF
TGCAGTGCTATCGGGGGACTAGCGGGATACAATGAGCAGTTCTTC
>few|13|TRBV5-5|TRBJ1-1|.
CASSLWTNTEAFF
TGTGCCAGCAGCTTGTGGACTAACACTGAAGCTTTCTTT
>few|13|TRBV18|TRBJ1-1|TRBD1
CASSRQGSGEAFF
TGTGCCAGCTCTCGACAGGGGTCGGGTGAAGCTTTCTTT
>.|18|TRBV5-1|TRBJ2-1|TRBD1
CASSRTISQGAYGNEQFF
TGCGCCAGCAGCCGCACCATCTCTCAGGGGGCCTATGGAAATGAGCAGTTCTTC
>few|13|TRBV7-2|TRBJ1-1|.
CASSLWSNTEAFF
TGTGCCAGCAGCTTATGGTCGAACACTGAAGCTTTCTTT
>.|17|TRBV6-2/TRBV6-3|TRBJ2-7|TRBD2
CASSYSSSGRASYEQYF
TGTGCCAGCAGTTACTCGAGCAGCGGGAGGGCCTCCTACGAGCAGTACTTC
>many|12|TRBV11-2|TRBJ1-2|.
CASSLEGDGYTF
TGTGCCAGCAGCTTAGAAGGGGATGGCTACACCTTC
>.|11|TRBV5-1|TRBJ2-1|.
CASSLSGEQFF
TGCGCCAGCAGCCTTAGCGGAGAGCAGTTCTTC
>.|15|TRBV18|TRBJ2-4|TRBD2
CASSPLAGGANIQYF
TGTGCCAGCTCACCACTAGCGGGAGGAGCAAACATTCAGTACTTC
>few|13|TRBV29-1|TRBJ2-7|TRBD2
CSVRAGAEVEQYF
TGCAGCGTCAGAGCGGGAGCTGAGGTGGAGCAGTACTTC
>few|14|TRBV28|TRBJ1-2|.
CASSFADSRYGYTF
TGTGCCAGCAGTTTCGCGGACAGCCGCTATGGCTACACCTTC
>large|13|TRBV7-3|TRBJ1-1|.
CASSYDTNTEAFF
TGTGCCAGCAGCTACGACACGAACACTGAAGCTTTCTTT
>many|14|TRBV24-1|TRBJ2-1|.
CATREGSSNNEQFF
TGTGCCACCAGGGAAGGAAGCAGTAACAATGAGCAGTTCTTC
>few|14|TRBV12-3/TRBV12-4|TRBJ1-2|.
CASSSDRSNYGYTF
TGTGCCAGCAGCTCGGACAGATCTAACTATGGCTACACCTTC
>.|15|TRBV5-3|TRBJ1-1|.
CARSHEGTPERSAFF
TGTGCCAGAAGCCACGAAGGCACACCGGAGCGTAGCGCTTTCTTT
>few|15|TRBV7-3|TRBJ1-2|.
CASSYKTEKYYGYTF
TGTGCCAGCAGTTACAAGACGGAGAAATACTATGGCTACACCTTC
>many|14|TRBV12-3/TRBV12-4|TRBJ2-6|.
CASSQNSGANVLTF
TGTGCCAGCAGTCAGAACTCTGGGGCCAACGTCCTGACTTTC
>.|15|TRBV27|TRBJ2-5|TRBD2
CASSLGLAGLETQYF
TGTGCCAGCAGTCTCGGACTAGCGGGACTGGAGACCCAGTACTTC
>many|14|TRBV6-5|TRBJ1-1|.
CASSYDYTNTEAFF
TGTGCCAGCAGTTATGATTATACCAACACTGAAGCTTTCTTT
>few|15|TRBV12-3/TRBV12-4|TRBJ1-3|.
CASSRGSSGGNTIYF
TGTGCCAGCAGTCGCGGGAGTTCGGGAGGAAACACCATATATTTT
>many|15|TRBV12-3/TRBV12-4|TRBJ2-3|.
CASRFRVPDTDTQYF
TGTGCCAGCAGGTTTAGGGTCCCGGATACAGATACGCAGTATTTT
>few|16|TRBV27|TRBJ2-7|.
CASSLSGGMHSYEQYF
TGTGCCAGCAGTTTATCAGGGGGGATGCACTCCTACGAGCAGTACTTC
>.|13|TRBV3-1|TRBJ1-1|.
CASSQMVNTEAFF
TGTGCCAGCAGCCAAATGGTGAACACTGAAGCTTTCTTT
>.|15|TRBV5-1|TRBJ2-5|TRBD1
CASSLGDRVEETQYF
TGCGCCAGCAGCTTGGGGGACAGGGTTGAGGAGACCCAGTACTTC
>.|14|TRBV20-1|TRBJ2-1|TRBD2
CSASLAGPYNEQFF
TGCAGTGCTAGCTTAGCGGGCCCGTACAATGAGCAGTTCTTC
>.|13|TRBV18|TRBJ1-1|.
CASSQAQNTEAFF
TGTGCCAGCTCACAGGCACAAAACACTGAAGCTTTCTTT
>few|13|TRBV7-8|TRBJ2-5|.
CASSPSGGETQYF
TGTGCCAGCAGCCCCTCGGGCGGAGAGACCCAGTACTTC
>many|14|TRBV7-2|TRBJ2-7|TRBD2
CASSEATSGRAQYF
TGTGCCAGCAGCGAAGCCACTAGCGGGAGGGCCCAATACTTC